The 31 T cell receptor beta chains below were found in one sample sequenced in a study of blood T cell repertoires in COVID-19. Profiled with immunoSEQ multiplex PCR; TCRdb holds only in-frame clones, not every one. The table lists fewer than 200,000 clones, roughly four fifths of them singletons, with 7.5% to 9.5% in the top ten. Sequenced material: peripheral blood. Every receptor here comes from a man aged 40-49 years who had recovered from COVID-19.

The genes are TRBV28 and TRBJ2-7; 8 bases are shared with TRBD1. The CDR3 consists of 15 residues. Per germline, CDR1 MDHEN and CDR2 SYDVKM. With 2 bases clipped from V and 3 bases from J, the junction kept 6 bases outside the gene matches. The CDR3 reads CASSLGQGPYYEQYF. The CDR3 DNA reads TGTGCCAGCAGTTTAGGACAGGGACCCTACTACGAGCAGTACTTC.

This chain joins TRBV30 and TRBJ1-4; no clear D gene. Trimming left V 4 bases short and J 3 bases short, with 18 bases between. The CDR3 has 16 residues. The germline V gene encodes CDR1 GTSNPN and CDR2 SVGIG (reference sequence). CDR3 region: CAWTRRGRGANEKLFF. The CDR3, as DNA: TGTGCCTGGACCCGGCGAGGGCGCGGTGCTAATGAAAAACTGTTTTTT.

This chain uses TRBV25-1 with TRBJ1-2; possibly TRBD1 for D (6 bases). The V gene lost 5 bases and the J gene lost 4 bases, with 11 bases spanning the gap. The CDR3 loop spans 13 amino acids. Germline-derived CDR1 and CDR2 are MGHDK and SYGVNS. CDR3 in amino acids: CASSRGSGYGYTF. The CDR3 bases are TGTGCCAGCAGTAGGGGGTCGGGCTATGGCTACACCTTC.

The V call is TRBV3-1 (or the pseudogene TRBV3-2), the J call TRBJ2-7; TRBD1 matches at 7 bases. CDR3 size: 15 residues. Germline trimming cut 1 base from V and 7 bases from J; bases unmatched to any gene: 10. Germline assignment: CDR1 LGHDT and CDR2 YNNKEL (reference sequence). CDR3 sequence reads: CASSQGGQTLWEQYF. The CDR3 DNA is TGTGCCAGCAGCCAAGGGGGACAGACACTTTGGGAGCAGTACTTC.

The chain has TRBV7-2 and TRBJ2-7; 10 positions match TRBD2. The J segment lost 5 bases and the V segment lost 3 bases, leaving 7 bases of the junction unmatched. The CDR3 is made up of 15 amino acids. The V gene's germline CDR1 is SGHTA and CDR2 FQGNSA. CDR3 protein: CASSFALAGAHEQYF. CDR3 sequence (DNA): TGTGCCAGCAGCTTCGCTCTAGCGGGGGCTCACGAGCAGTACTTC.

The CDR3: CASSLGHGVAGNTIYF. The CDR3 coding sequence is TGTGCCAGCAGCTTAGGGCACGGGGTCGCTGGAAACACCATATATTTT. This chain links TRBV7-8 with TRBJ1-3; D ambiguous. Deletions cut 1 base from V and 2 bases from J, with 12 bases between. CDR1 and CDR2 (germline): SGHVS, FQNEAQ. The length of the CDR3 is 16 residues.

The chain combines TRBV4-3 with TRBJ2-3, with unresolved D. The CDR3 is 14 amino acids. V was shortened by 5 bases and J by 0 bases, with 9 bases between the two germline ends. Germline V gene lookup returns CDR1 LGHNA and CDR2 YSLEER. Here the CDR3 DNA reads TGCGCCAGCAGCGAGGCCTCTAGCACAGATACGCAGTATTTT. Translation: CASSEASSTDTQYF.

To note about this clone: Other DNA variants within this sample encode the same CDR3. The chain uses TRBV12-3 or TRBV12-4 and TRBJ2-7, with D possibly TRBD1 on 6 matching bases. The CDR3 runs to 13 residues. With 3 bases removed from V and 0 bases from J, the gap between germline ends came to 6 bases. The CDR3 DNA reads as TGTGCCAGCAGTTTCAGGGGCTCCTACGAGCAGTACTTC. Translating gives CASSFRGSYEQYF.

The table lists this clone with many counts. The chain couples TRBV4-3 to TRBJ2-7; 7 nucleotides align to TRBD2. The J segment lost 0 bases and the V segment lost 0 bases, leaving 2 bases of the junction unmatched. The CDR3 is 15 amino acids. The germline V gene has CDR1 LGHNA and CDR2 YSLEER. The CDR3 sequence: CASSQDRTSSYEQYF. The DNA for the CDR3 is TGCGCCAGCAGCCAAGATAGGACTAGCTCCTACGAGCAGTACTTC.

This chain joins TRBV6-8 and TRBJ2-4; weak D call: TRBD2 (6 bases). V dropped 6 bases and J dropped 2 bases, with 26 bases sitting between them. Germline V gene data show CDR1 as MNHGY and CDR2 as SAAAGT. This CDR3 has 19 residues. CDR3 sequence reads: CASRRGTQVGGPPKNIQYF. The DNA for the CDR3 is TGTGCCAGCAGACGAGGGACTCAAGTTGGGGGTCCCCCCAAAAACATTCAGTACTTC.

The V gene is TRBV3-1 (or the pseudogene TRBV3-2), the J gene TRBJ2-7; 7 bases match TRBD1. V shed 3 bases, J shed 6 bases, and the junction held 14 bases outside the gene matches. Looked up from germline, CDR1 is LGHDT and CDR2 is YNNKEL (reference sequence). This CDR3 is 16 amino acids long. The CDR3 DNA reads TGTGCCAGCAGCCAGTCCGCCGGGACAGCGATGGGCGAGCAGTACTTC. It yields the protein CASSQSAGTAMGEQYF.

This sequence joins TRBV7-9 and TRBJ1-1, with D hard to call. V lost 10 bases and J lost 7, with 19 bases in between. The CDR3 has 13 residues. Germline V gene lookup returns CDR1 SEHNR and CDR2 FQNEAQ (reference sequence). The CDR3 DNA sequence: TGTGCCATCGCCCGGGGTACGGGGAATGAAGCTTTCTTT. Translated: CAIARGTGNEAFF. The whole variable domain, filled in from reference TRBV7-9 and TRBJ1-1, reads DTGVSQNPRHKITKRGQNVTFRCDPISEHNRLYWYRQTLGQGPEFLTYFQNEAQLEKSRLLSDRFSAERPKGSFSTLEIQRTEQGDSAMYLCAIARGTGNEAFFGQGTRLTVV.

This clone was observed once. DNA of the CDR3: TGTGCCAGCAGCCAAGATACGGGGAGCTATGAGCAGTTCTTC. Its protein is CASSQDTGSYEQFF. This chain uses TRBV3-1 (or the pseudogene TRBV3-2) with TRBJ2-1; TRBD2 might be the D (5 bases). This CDR3 spans 14 amino acids. The V end lost 0 bases, the J end lost 8 bases, and 11 bases lay between the germline ends. Germline CDR1 and CDR2: LGHDT and YNNKEL (reference sequence).

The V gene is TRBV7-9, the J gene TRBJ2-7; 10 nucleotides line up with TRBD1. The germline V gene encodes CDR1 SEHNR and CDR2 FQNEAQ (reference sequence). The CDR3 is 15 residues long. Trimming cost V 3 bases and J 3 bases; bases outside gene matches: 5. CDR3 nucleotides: TGTGCCAGCAGCTTGGGACAGGGGCATATCTACGAGCAGTACTTC. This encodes CASSLGQGHIYEQYF.

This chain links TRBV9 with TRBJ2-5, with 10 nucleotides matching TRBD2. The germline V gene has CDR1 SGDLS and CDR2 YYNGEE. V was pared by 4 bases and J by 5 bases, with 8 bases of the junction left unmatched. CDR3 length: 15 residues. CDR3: CASSPLAGGWETQYF. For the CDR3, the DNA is TGTGCCAGCAGCCCTTTAGCGGGGGGTTGGGAGACCCAGTACTTC.

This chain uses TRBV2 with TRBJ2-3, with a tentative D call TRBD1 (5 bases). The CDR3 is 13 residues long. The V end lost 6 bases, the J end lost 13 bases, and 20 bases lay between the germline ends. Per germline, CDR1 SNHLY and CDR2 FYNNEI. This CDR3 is CASSPTRRDREYF. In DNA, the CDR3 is TGTGCCAGCAGCCCTACCCGCAGGGATAGGGAGTATTTT.

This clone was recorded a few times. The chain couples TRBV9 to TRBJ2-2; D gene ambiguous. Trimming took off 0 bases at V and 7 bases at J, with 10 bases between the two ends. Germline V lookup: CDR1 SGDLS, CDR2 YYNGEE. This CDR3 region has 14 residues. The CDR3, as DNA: TGTGCCAGCAGCGTAGCTACGGGTATCGGGGAGCTGTTTTTT. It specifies CASSVATGIGELFF.

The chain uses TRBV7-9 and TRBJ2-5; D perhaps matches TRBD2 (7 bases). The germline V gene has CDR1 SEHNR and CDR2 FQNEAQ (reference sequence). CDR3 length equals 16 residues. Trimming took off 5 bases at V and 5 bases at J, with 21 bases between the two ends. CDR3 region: CASSPSRGASIETQYF. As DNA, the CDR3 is TGTGCCAGCAGCCCTAGCCGGGGGGCAAGCATTGAGACCCAGTACTTC.

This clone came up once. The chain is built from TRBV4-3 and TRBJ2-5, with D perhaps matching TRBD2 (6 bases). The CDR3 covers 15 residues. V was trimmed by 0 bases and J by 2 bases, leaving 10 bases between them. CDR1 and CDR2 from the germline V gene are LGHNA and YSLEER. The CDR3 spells CASSQDAGSQETQYF. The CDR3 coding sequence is TGCGCCAGCAGCCAAGACGCGGGATCTCAAGAGACCCAGTACTTC.

This CDR3 reads CASGQQIANEKLFF. CDR3 nucleotides: TGTGCCAGCGGCCAACAGATAGCTAATGAAAAACTGTTTTTT. The V call is TRBV7-2, the J call TRBJ1-4; no firm D call. Trimming stripped 8 bases from V and 3 bases from J, with 13 bases between. This CDR3 region has 14 residues. Germline loops: CDR1 SGHTA, CDR2 FQGNSA.

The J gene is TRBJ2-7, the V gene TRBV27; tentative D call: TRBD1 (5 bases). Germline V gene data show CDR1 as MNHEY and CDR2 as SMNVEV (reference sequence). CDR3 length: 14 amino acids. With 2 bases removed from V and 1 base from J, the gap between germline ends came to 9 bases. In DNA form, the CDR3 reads TGTGCCAGCAGTTTAGGTCAGGGTTCCTACGAGCAGTACTTC. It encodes CASSLGQGSYEQYF.

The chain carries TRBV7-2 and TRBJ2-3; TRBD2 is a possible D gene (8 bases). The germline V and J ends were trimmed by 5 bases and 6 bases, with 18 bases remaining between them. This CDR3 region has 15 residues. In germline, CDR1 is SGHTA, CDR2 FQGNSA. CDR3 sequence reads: CASSPRTSRGDTQYF. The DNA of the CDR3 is TGTGCCAGCAGCCCCCGGACTAGCAGGGGGGATACGCAGTATTTT.

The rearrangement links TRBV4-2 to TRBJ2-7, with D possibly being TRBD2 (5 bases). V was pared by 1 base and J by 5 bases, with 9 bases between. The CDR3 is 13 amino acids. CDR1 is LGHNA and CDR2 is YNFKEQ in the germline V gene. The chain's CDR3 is CASSQGGRDEQYF. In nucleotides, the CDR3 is TGTGCCAGCAGCCAAGGCGGGCGGGACGAGCAGTACTTC.

CDR3 sequence reads: CASSTHPGQGAEAFF. The CDR3 DNA reads TGTGCCAGCAGTACACACCCGGGACAGGGCGCTGAAGCTTTCTTT. V is TRBV6-5 and J is TRBJ1-1; 9 bases match TRBD1. Germline values: CDR1 MNHEY, CDR2 SVGAGI. V was pared by 5 bases and J by 6 bases, with 10 bases of the junction left unmatched. The CDR3 totals 15 residues.

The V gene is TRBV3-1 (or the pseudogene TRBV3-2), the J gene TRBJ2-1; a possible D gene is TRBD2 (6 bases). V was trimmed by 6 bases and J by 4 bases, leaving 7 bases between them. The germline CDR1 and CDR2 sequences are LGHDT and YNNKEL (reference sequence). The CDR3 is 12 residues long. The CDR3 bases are TGTGCCAGCAGTCGGGAGTACAATGAGCAGTTCTTC. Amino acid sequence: CASSREYNEQFF.

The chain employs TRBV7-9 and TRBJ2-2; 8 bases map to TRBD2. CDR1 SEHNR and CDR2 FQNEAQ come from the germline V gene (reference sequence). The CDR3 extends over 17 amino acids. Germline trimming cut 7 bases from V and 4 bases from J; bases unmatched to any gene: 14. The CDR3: CASNQLGVSGATGELFF. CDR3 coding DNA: TGTGCCAGCAACCAATTAGGGGTTAGCGGGGCCACCGGGGAGCTGTTTTTT. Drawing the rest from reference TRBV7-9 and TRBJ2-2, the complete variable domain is DTGVSQNPRHKITKRGQNVTFRCDPISEHNRLYWYRQTLGQGPEFLTYFQNEAQLEKSRLLSDRFSAERPKGSFSTLEIQRTEQGDSAMYLCASNQLGVSGATGELFFGEGSRLTVL.

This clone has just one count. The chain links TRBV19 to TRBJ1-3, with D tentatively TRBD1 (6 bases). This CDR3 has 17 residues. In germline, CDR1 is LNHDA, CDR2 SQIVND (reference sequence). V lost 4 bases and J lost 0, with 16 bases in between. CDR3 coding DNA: TGTGCCAGTAGTAAAAGCGGGGGCAGGAGCTCTGGAAACACCATATATTTT. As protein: CASSKSGGRSSGNTIYF.

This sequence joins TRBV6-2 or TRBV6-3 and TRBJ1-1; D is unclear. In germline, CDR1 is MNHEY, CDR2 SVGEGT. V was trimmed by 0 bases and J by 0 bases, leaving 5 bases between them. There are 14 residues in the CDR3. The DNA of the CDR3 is TGTGCCAGCAGTTACTCGAGAATGAACACTGAAGCTTTCTTT. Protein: CASSYSRMNTEAFF.

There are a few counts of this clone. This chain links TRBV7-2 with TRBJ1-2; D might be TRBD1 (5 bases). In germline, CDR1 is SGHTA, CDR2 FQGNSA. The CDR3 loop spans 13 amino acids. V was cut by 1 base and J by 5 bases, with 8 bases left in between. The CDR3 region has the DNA TGTGCCAGCAGCTTAGAGCCAGGGTATGGCTACACCTTC. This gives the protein CASSLEPGYGYTF.

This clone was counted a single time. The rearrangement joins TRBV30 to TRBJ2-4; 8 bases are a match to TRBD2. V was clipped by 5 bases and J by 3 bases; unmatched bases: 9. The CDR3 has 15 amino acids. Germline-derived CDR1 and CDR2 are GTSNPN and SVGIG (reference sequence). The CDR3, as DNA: TGTGCCTGGCGGGGGGGAGGGGCTGGCAAAAACATTCAGTACTTC. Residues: CAWRGGGAGKNIQYF.

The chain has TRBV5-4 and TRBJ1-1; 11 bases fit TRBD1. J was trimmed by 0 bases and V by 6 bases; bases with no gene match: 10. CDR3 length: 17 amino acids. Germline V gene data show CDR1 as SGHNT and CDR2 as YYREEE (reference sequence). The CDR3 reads CASNPGQGAGMNTEAFF. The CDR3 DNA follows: TGTGCCAGCAATCCTGGACAGGGGGCGGGGATGAACACTGAAGCTTTCTTT.